This passage covers 5 T cell receptor beta chains from one sample sequenced in a study of T-cell reconstitution after alpha-beta-depleted transplantation in children. A library of TCRbeta sequences, prepared with unique molecular identifiers, was generated. MiXCR, applied by TCRdb to the PCR reads, yields one record per CDR3 protein. The table includes over 100,000 distinct CDR3 sequences, around 6.1% detected once. Sequencing used PBMCs, mostly from graft donor cells, obtained 60 days after TCRalphabeta/CD19-depleted stem cell transplant. The receptors derive from a female patient between 2 and 15 years old who had a stem cell transplant for Fanconi anemia, so the T cells may come from the graft donor.

This rearrangement joins TRBV7-3 to TRBJ2-1, with a possible D match to TRBD2 (5 bases). Between the trimmed V and J ends, which lost 3 bases and 8 bases, there was a span of 14 bases. The CDR3 contains 14 residues. Germline CDR1 SGHTA, CDR2 FQGTGA. CDR3 protein: CASSLRTEVDEQFF. In DNA, the CDR3 is TGTGCCAGCAGCTTGAGGACTGAGGTCGATGAGCAGTTCTTC. Using reference TRBV7-3 and TRBJ2-1 for the parts outside the CDR3, the full variable domain is GAGVSQTPSNKVTEKGKYVELRCDPISGHTALYWYRQSLGQGPEFLIYFQGTGAADDSGLPNDRFFAVRPEGSVSTLKIQRTERGDSAVYLCASSLRTEVDEQFFGPGTRLTVL.

This clonotype was counted ten times or more. The V gene is TRBV3-1, the J gene TRBJ2-3; TRBD2 agrees at 10 bases. CDR3 length: 16 amino acids. V trimming: 4 bases; J trimming: 4 bases; junction bases outside the gene matches: 8. CDR1 is LGHDT, CDR2 YNNKEL, per germline (reference sequence). The CDR3 DNA follows: TGTGCCAGCAGCCCATTAGCGGGGGGCATTTCAGATACGCAGTATTTT. Residues: CASSPLAGGISDTQYF.

The chain combines TRBV20-1 with TRBJ1-1, with TRBD1 identical over 10 bases. From germline, CDR1 is DFQATT and CDR2 SNEGSKA (reference sequence). Trimming took 1 base from V and 4 from J; bases not matched to a gene: 15. The CDR3 is 18 residues long. CDR3 protein: CSARGLRQGAMGSTEAFF. DNA of the CDR3: TGCAGTGCTAGAGGATTAAGACAGGGGGCGATGGGAAGCACTGAAGCTTTCTTT.

This clonotype appeared many times. The rearrangement uses TRBV28 and TRBJ2-1; a possible D gene is TRBD2 (6 bases). V gave up 8 bases and J gave up 0 bases, with 17 bases separating them. This CDR3 comprises 16 residues. Germline-derived CDR1 and CDR2 are MDHEN and SYDVKM. CDR3 loop: CASHTVRLDSYNEQFF. In nucleotides, the CDR3 is TGTGCCAGCCACACAGTAAGACTAGACTCCTACAATGAGCAGTTCTTC. The variable domain in full, with the rest retrieved from reference TRBV28 and TRBJ2-1, is DVKVTQSSRYLVKRTGEKVFLECVQDMDHENMFWYRQDPGLGLRLIYFSYDVKMKEKGDIPEGYSVSREKKERFSLILESASTNQTSMYLCASHTVRLDSYNEQFFGPGTRLTVL.

This clonotype was counted many times. The chain carries TRBV15 and TRBJ2-7, with a weak D call TRBD2 (5 bases). The CDR3 contains 14 residues. V lost 3 bases and J 1 base, leaving 10 bases between the germline ends. Looked up from germline, CDR1 is LNHNV and CDR2 is YYDKDF (reference sequence). The CDR3 bases are TGTGCCACCAGCAGGTCGGGATCTTCCTACGAGCAGTACTTC. Translation: CATSRSGSSYEQYF.